This T cell receptor (beta chain) is from a study of human T cells and chemical hapten exposure. Study-level findings and limits: Donors had alopecia, so their immune response may differ from healthy people's.

TCRdb independently ran MiXCR on the RACE reads; one entry per CDR3 protein. The sample has about 69,000 distinct CDR3 sequences; around 10% are singletons. The sample's time point: patch test 2, 6 weeks after DPC sensitization. This sample's treatment: therapeutic diphenylcyclopropenone sensitization with weekly scalp DPC. J lost 4 bases, V lost 6 bases, and 8 bases had no gene match. The CDR3 contains 15 residues. The germline CDR1 and CDR2 sequences are MNHEY and SVGEGT. This clonotype was found many times. The antigen is undetermined. The material sequenced was whole blood, taken in connection with sensitization to the hapten diphenylcyclopropenone (DPC). V usage is TRBV6-2 or TRBV6-3 and J usage is TRBJ2-3; 9 nucleotides match TRBD1. The TCR originated in a woman in her forties or fifties with alopecia areata. Some clones in this sample may be carry-over from other donors' samples. The CDR3 DNA follows: TGTGCCAGCAGCTCCCCGGGACAGGGACCAGATACGCAGTATTTT. The encoded protein is CASSSPGQGPDTQYF.